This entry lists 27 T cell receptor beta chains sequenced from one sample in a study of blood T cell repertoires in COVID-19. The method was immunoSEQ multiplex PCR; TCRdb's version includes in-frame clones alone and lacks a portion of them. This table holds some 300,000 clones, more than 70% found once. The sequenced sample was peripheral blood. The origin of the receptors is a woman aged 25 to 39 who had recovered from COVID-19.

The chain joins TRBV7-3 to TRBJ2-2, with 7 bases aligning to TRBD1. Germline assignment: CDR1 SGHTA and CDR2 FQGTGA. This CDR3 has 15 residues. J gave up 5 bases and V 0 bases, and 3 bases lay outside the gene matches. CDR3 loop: CASSLTGGLTGELFF. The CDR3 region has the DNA TGTGCCAGCAGCTTAACAGGGGGCCTAACCGGGGAGCTGTTTTTT.

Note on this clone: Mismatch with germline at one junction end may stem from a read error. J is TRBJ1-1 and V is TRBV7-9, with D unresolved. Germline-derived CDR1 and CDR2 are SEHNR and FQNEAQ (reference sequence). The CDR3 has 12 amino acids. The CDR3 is CASSLAPTQAFF. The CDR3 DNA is TGTGCCAGCAGCTTAGCCCCCACTCAAGCTTTCTTT. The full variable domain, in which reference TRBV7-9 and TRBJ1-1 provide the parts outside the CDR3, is DTGVSQNPRHKITKRGQNVTFRCDPISEHNRLYWYRQTLGQGPEFLTYFQNEAQLEKSRLLSDRFSAERPKGSFSTLEIQRTEQGDSAMYLCASSLAPTQAFFGQGTRLTVV.

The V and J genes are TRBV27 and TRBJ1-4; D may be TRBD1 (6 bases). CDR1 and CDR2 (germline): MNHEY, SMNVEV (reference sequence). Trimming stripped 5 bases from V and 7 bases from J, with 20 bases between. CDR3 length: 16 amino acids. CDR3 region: CASSADRTLTFEKLFF. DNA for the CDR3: TGTGCCAGCAGTGCAGACAGGACCCTAACCTTTGAAAAACTGTTTTTT.

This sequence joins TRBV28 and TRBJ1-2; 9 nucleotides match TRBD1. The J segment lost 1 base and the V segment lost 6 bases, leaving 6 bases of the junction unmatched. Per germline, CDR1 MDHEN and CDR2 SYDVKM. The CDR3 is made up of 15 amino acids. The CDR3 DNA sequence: TGTGCCAGCAGCCCGACAGGGGGTTATAACTATGGCTACACCTTC. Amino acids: CASSPTGGYNYGYTF.

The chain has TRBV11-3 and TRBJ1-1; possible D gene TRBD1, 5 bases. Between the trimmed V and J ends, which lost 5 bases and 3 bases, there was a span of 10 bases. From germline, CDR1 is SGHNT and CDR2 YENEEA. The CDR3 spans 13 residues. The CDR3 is CASSGNRHTEAFF. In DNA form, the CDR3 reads TGTGCCAGCAGCGGGAACAGGCACACTGAAGCTTTCTTT.

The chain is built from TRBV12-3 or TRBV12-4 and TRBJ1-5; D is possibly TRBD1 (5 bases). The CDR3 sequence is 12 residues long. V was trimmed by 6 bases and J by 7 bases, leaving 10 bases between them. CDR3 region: CASSPGQQPQHF. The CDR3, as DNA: TGTGCCAGCAGCCCCGGACAACAGCCCCAGCATTTT.

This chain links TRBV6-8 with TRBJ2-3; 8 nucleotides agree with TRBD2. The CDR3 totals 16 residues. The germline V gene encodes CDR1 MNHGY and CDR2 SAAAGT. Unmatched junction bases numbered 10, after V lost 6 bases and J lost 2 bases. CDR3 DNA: TGTGCCAGCAGCCGCTCGGGGCGGGGGGACACAGATACGCAGTATTTT. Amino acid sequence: CASSRSGRGDTDTQYF.

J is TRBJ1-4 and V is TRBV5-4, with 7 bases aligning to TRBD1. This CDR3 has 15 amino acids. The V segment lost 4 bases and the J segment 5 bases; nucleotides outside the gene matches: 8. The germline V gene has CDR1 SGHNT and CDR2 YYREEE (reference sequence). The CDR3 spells CASSGGTDKNEKLFF. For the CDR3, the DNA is TGTGCCAGCAGCGGGGGGACAGATAAGAATGAAAAACTGTTTTTT.

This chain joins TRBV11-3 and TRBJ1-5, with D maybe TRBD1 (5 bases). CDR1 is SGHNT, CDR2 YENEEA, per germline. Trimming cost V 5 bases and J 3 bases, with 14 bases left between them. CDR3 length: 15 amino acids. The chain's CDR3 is CASSPDQGVNQPQHF. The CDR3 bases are TGTGCCAGCAGCCCAGACCAGGGTGTCAATCAGCCCCAGCATTTT.

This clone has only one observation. CDR3 in amino acids: CASSSAATPFSYNSPLHF. DNA of the CDR3: TGTGCCAGCAGTTCCGCCGCCACTCCTTTCTCCTATAATTCACCCCTCCACTTT. The chain uses TRBV28 and TRBJ1-6; no clear D gene. The CDR3 is 18 amino acids. Germline CDR1 MDHEN, CDR2 SYDVKM. V gave up 4 bases and J gave up 0 bases, with 16 bases separating them.

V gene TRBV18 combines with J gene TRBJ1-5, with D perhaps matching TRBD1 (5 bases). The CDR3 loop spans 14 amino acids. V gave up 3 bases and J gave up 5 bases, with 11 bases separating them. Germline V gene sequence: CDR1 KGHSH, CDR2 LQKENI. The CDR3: CASSPGGRDQPQHF. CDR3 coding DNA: TGTGCCAGCTCACCGGGGGGTCGGGATCAGCCCCAGCATTTT.

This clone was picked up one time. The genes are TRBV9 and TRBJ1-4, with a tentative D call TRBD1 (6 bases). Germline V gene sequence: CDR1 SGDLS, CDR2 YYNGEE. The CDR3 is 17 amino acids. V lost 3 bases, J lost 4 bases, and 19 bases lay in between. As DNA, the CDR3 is TGTGCCAGCAGCGGGCGAGCGGACAGTCCACTTAATGAAAAACTGTTTTTT. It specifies CASSGRADSPLNEKLFF.

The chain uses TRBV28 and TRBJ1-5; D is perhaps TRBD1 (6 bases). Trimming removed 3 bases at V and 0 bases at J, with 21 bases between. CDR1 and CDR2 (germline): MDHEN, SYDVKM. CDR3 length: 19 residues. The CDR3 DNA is TGTGCCAGCAGTTTTTCACAAGAGGACAGCATCTATAGCAATCAGCCCCAGCATTTT. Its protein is CASSFSQEDSIYSNQPQHF.

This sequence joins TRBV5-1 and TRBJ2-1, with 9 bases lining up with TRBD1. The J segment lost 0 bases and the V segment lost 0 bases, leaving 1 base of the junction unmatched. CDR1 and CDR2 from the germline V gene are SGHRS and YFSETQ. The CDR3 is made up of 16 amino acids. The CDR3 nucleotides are TGCGCCAGCAGCTTGGGACAGGGGGTCTCCTACAATGAGCAGTTCTTC. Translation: CASSLGQGVSYNEQFF. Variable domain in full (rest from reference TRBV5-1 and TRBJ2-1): KAGVTQTPRYLIKTRGQQVTLSCSPISGHRSVSWYQQTPGQGLQFLFEYFSETQRNKGNFPGRFSGRQFSNSRSEMNVSTLELGDSALYLCASSLGQGVSYNEQFFGPGTRLTVL.

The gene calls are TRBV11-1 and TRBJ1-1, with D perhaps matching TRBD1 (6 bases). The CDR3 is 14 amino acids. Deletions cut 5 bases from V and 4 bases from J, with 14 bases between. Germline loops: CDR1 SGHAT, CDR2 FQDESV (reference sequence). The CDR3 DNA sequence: TGTGCCAGCAGCAATACACAGGGTTTCACTGAAGCTTTCTTT. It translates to CASSNTQGFTEAFF.

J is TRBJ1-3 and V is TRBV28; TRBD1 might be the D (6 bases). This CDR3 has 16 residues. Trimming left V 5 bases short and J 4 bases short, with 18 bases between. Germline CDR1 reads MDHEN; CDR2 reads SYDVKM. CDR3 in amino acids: CASSTGQLLGGNTIYF. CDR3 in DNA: TGTGCCAGCAGTACCGGACAGCTTTTGGGGGGAAACACCATATATTTT.

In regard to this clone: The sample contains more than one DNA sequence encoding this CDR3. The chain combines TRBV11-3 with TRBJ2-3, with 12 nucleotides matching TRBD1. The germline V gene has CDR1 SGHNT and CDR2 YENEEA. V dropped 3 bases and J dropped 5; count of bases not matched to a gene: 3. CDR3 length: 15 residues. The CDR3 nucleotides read TGTGCCAGCAGCTTGGGACAGGGGGCCGGAGATACGCAGTATTTT. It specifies CASSLGQGAGDTQYF.

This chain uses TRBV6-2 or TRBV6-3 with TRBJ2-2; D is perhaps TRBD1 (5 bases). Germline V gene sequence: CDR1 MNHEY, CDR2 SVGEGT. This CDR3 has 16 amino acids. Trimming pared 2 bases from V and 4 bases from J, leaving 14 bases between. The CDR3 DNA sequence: TGTGCCAGCAGTTACGGATCCAGGGTGCCCACCGGGGAGCTGTTTTTT. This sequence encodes CASSYGSRVPTGELFF.

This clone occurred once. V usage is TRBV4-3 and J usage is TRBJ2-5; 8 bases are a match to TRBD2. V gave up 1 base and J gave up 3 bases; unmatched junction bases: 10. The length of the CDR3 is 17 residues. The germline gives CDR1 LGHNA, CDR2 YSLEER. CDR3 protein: CASSQGTLGGGKETQYF. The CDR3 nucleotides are TGCGCCAGCAGCCAAGGGACTTTGGGCGGGGGGAAAGAGACCCAGTACTTC.

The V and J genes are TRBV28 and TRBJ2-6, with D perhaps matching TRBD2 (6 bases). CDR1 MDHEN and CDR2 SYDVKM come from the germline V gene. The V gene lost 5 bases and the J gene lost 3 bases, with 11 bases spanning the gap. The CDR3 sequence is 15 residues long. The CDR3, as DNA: TGTGCCAGCAGTCGAAGCGGGCTTGGGGCCAACGTCCTGACTTTC. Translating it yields CASSRSGLGANVLTF.

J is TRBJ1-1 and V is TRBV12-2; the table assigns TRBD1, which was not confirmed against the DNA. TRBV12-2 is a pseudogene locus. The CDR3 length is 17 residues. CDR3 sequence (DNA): TGTGCAAGTCGCTTAGCGCGAGGGACAGGAGCGAACACTGAAGCTTTCTTT. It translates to CASRLARGTGANTEAFF.

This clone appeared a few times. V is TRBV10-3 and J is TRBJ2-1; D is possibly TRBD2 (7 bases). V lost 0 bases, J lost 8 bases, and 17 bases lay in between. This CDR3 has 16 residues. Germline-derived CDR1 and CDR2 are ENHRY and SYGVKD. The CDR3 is CAISESKGGGSDEQFF. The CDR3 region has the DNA TGTGCCATCAGTGAGTCGAAGGGAGGGGGGTCGGATGAGCAGTTCTTC.

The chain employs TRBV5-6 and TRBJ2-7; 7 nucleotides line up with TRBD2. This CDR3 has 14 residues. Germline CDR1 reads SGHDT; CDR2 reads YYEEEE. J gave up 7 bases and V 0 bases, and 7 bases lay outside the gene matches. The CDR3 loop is CASSLGTSVSEQYF. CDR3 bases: TGTGCCAGCAGCTTGGGGACTAGTGTGTCTGAGCAGTACTTC.

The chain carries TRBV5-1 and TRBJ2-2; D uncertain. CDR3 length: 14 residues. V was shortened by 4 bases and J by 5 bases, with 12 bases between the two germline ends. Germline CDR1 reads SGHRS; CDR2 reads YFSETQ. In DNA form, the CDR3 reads TGCGCCAGCAGCACCCTAGAAGGAACCGGGGAGCTGTTTTTT. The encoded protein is CASSTLEGTGELFF.

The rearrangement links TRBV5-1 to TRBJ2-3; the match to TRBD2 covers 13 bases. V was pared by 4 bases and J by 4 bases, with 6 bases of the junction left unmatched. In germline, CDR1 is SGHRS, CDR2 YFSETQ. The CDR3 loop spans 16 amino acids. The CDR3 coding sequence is TGCGCCAGCAGCCTAAGACTAGCGGGGGGTTCAGATACGCAGTATTTT. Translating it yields CASSLRLAGGSDTQYF.

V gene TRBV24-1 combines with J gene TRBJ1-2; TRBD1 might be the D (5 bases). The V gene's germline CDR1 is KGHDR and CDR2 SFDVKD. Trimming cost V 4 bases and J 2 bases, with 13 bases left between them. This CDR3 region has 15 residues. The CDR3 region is CATSDPWGRNYGYTF. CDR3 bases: TGTGCCACCAGTGACCCGTGGGGCAGAAACTATGGCTACACCTTC.

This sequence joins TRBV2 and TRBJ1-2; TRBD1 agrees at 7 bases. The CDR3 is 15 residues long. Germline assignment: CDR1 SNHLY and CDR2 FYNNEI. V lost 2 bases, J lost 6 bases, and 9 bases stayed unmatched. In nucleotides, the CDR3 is TGTGCCAGCAGTGAAAACAGGGGTAGGCCGGATGGCTACACCTTC. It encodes CASSENRGRPDGYTF.